This T cell receptor beta chain derives from a study of T cell changes during pregnancy in multiple sclerosis. This CDR3 region has 15 residues. J lost 7 bases, V lost 2 bases, and 5 bases had no gene match. CDR1 is SGHDT and CDR2 is YYEEEE in the germline V gene. TCRdb's copy holds only in-frame clones and misses some; the assay was immunoSEQ multiplex PCR. The data contain fewer than 50,000 clones, about nine tenths of them singletons. The sample here was CD8+ T cells from peripheral blood mononuclear cells, taken after pregnancy. The rearrangement joins TRBV5-6 to TRBJ2-1, with 11 bases that match TRBD2. This clonotype originated in a female donor with multiple sclerosis, enrolled in a pregnancy study. The CDR3: CASSLLAGAWNEQFF. The CDR3 region has the DNA TGTGCCAGCAGCTTACTAGCGGGGGCTTGGAATGAGCAGTTCTTC.